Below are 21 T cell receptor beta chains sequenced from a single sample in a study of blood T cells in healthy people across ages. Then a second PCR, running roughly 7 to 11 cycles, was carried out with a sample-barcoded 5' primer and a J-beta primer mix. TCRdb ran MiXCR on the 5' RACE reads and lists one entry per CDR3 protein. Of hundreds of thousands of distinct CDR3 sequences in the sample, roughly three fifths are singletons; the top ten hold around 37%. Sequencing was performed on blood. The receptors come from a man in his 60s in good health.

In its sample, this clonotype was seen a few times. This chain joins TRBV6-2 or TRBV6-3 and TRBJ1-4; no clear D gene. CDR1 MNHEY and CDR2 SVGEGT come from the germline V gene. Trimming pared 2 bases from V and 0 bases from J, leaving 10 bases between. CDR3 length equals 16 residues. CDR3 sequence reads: CASSYVKGSTNEKLFF. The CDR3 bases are TGTGCCAGCAGTTACGTGAAGGGTTCAACTAATGAAAAACTGTTTTTT.

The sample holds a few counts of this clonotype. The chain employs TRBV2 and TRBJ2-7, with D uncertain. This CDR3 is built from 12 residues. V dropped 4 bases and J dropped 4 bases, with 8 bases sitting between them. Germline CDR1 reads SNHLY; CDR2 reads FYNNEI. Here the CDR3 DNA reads TGTGCCAGCAGTGGAAATGGGTACGAGCAGTACTTC. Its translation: CASSGNGYEQYF.

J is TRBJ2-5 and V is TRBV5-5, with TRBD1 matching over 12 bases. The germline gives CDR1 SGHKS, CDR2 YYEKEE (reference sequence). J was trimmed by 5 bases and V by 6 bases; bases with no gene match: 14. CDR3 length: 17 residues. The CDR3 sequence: CASTKLAGTGGRETQYF. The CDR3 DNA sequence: TGTGCCAGCACAAAACTAGCCGGGACAGGGGGCCGGGAGACCCAGTACTTC.

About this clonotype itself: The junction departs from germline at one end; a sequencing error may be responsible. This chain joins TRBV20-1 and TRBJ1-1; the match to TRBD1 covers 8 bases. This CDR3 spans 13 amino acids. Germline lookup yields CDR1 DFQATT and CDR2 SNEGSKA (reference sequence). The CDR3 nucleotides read TGCAGTGCCGTAGACAGGGGTGGCACTAAAGCTTTCTTT. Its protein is CSAVDRGGTKAFF.

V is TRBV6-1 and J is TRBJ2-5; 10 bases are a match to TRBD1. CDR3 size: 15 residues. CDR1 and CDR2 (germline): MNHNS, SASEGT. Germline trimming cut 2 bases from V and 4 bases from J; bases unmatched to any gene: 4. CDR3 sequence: CASSETRQGAETQYF. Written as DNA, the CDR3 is TGTGCCAGCAGTGAAACAAGACAGGGGGCAGAGACCCAGTACTTC.

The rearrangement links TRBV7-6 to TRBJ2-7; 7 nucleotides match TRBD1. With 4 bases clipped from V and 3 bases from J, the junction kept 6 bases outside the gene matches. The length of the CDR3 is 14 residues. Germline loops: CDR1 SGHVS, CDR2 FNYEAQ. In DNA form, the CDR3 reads TGTGCCAGCAGCTCATGGACAGGAGACTACGAGCAGTACTTC. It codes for CASSSWTGDYEQYF.

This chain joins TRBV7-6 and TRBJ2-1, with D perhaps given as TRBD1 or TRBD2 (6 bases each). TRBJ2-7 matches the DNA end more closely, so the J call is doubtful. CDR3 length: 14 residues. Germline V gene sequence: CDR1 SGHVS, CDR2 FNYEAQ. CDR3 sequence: CASNSRGGYNEQYF. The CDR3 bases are TGTGCCAGCAACTCCAGGGGAGGCTACAATGAGCAGTACTTC.

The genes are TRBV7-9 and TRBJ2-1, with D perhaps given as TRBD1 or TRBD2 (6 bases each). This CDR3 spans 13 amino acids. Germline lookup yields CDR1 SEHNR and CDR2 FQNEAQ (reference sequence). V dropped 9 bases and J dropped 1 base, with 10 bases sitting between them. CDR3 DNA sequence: TGTGCCAGTCTAGGGGGGTCCTACAATGAGCAGTTCTTC. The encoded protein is CASLGGSYNEQFF.

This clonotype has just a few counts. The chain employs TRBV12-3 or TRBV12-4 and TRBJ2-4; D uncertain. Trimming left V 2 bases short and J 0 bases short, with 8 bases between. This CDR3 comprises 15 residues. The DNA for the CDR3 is TGTGCCAGCAGTTTACAGGACCTAGCCAAAAACATTCAGTACTTC. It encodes CASSLQDLAKNIQYF.

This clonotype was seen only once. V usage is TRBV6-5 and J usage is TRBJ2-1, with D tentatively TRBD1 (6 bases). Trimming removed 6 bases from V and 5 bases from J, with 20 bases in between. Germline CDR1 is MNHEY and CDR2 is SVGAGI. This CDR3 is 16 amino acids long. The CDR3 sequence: CASSKTGLVGNNEQFF. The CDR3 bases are TGTGCCAGCAGCAAAACAGGGTTGGTGGGCAACAATGAGCAGTTCTTC.

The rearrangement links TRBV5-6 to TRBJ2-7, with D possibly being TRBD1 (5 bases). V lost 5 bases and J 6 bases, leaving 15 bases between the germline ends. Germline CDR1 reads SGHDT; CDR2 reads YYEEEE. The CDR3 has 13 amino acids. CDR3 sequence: CASRPRVYGEQYF. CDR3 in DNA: TGTGCCAGCAGGCCCAGGGTTTACGGCGAGCAGTACTTC.

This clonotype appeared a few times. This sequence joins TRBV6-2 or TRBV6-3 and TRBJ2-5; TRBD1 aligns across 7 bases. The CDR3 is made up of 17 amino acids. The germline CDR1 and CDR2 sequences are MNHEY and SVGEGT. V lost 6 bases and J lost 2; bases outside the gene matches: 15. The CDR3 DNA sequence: TGTGCCAGCAGCCCATCCTTTTACAGGGGCCAGCAAGAGACCCAGTACTTC. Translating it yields CASSPSFYRGQQETQYF.

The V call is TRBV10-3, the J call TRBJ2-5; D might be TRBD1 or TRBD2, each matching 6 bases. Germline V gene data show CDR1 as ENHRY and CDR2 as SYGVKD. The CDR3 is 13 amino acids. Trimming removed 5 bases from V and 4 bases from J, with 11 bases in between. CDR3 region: CAISLSGAETQYF. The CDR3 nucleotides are TGTGCCATCAGTCTCTCGGGGGCAGAGACCCAGTACTTC.

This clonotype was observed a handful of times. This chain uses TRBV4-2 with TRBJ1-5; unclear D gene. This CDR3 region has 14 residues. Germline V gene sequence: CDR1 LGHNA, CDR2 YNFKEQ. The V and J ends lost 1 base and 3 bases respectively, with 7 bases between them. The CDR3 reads CASSQGGNNQPQHF. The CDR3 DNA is TGTGCCAGCAGCCAAGGTGGGAACAATCAGCCCCAGCATTTT.

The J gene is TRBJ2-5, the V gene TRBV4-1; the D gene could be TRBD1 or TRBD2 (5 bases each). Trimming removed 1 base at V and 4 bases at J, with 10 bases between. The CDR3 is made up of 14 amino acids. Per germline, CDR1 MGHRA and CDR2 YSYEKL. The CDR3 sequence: CASSQVYGAETQYF. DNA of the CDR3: TGCGCCAGCAGCCAAGTATACGGGGCAGAGACCCAGTACTTC.

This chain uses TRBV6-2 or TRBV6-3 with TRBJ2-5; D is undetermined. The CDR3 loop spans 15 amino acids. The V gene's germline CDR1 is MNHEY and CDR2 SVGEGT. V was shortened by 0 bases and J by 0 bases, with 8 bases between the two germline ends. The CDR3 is CASSYSSENQETQYF. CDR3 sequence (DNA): TGTGCCAGCAGTTACTCGTCAGAAAACCAAGAGACCCAGTACTTC.

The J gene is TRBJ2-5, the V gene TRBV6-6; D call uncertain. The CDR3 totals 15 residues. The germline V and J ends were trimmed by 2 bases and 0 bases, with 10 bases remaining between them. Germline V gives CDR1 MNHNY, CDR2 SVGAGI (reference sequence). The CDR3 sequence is CASSYSPRYQETQYF. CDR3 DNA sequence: TGTGCCAGCAGTTACAGCCCCCGGTACCAAGAGACCCAGTACTTC.

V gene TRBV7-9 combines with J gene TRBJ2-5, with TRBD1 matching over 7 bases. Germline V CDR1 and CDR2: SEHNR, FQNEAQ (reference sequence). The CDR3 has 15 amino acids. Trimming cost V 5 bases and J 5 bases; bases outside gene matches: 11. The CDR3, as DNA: TGTGCCAGCAGCCGGGGACAGTCGGTCAGGGAGACCCAGTACTTC. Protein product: CASSRGQSVRETQYF.

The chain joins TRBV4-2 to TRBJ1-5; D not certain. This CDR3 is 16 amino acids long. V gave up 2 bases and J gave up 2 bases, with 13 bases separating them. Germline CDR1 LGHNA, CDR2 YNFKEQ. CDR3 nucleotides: TGTGCCAGCAGCCAAAGCCAACGTGGTCGCAATCAGCCCCAGCATTTT. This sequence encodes CASSQSQRGRNQPQHF.

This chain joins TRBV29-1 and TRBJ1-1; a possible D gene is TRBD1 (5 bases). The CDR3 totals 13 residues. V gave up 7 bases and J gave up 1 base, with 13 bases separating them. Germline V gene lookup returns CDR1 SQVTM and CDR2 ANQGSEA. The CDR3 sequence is CSGRGVWNTEAFF. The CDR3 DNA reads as TGCAGCGGGAGGGGCGTGTGGAACACTGAAGCTTTCTTT. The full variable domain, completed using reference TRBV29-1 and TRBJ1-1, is SAVISQKPSRDICQRGTSLTIQCQVDSQVTMMFWYRQQPGQSLTLIATANQGSEATYESGFVIDKFPISRPNLTFSTLTVSNMSPEDSSIYLCSGRGVWNTEAFFGQGTRLTVV.

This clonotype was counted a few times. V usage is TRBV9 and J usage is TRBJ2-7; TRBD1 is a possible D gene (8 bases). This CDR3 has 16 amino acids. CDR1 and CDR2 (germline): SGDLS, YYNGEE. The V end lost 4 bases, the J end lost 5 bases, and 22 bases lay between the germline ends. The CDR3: CASSNRGGSPVDEQYF. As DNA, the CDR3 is TGTGCCAGCAGCAACAGGGGGGGCAGTCCAGTCGACGAGCAGTACTTC.